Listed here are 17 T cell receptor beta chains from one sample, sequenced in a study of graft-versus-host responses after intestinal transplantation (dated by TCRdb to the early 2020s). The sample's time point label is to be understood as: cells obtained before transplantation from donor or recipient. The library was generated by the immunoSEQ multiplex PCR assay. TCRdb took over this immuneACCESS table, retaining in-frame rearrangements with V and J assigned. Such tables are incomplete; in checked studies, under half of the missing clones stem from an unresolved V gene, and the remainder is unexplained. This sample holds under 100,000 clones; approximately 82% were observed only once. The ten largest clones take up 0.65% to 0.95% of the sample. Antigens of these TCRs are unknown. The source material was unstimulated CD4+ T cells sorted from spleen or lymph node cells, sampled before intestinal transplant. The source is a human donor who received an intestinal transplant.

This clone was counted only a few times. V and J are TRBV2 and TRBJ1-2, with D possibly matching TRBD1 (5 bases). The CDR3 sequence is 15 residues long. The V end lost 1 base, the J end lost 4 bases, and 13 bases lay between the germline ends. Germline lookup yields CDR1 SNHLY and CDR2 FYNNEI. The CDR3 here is CASSEGGRGFYGYTF. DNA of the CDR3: TGTGCCAGCAGTGAAGGGGGAAGGGGATTCTATGGCTACACCTTC.

The CDR3 sequence is CASSFPTGEQYF. CDR3 sequence (DNA): TGCGCCAGCAGCTTCCCAACTGGCGAGCAGTACTTC. The chain couples TRBV5-1 to TRBJ2-7; D gene uncertain. Deletions cut 2 bases from V and 6 bases from J, with 9 bases between. The CDR3 sequence is 12 residues long. Looked up from germline, CDR1 is SGHRS and CDR2 is YFSETQ.

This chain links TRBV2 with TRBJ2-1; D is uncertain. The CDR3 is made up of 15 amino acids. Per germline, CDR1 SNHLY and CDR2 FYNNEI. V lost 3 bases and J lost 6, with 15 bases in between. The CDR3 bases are TGTGCCAGCAGTGACCGCACAGTCTCATCCAATGAGCAGTTCTTC. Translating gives CASSDRTVSSNEQFF.

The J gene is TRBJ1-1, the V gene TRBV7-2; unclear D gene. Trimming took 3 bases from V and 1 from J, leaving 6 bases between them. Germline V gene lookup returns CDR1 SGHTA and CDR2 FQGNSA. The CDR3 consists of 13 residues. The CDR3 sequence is CASSFYQNTEAFF. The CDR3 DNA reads TGTGCCAGCAGCTTCTACCAGAACACTGAAGCTTTCTTT.

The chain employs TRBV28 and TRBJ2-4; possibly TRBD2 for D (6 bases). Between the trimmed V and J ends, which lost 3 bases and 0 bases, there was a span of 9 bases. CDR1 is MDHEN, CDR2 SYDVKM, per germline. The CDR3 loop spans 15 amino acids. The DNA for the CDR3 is TGTGCCAGCAGTTTTCGGGGGTTAGCCAAAAACATTCAGTACTTC. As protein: CASSFRGLAKNIQYF.

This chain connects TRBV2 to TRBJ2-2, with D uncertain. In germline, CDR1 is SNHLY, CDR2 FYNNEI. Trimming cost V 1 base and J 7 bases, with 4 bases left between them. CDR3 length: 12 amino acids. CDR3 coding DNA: TGTGCCAGCAGTGAAGGGAGCGGGGAGCTGTTTTTT. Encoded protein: CASSEGSGELFF.

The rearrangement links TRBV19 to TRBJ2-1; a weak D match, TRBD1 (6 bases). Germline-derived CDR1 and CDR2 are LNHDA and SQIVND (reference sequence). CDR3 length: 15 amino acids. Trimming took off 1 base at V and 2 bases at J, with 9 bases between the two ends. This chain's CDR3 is CASSIGAGAYNEQFF. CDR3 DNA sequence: TGTGCCAGTAGTATAGGGGCAGGGGCCTACAATGAGCAGTTCTTC.

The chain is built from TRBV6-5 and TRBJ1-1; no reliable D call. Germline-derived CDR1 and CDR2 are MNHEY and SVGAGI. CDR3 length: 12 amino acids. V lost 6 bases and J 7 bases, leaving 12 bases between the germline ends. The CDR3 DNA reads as TGTGCCAGCAGCCGAACAGATCTTGAAGCTTTCTTT. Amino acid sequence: CASSRTDLEAFF.

The CDR3 here is CASSGSRGRYYEQYF. CDR3 nucleotides: TGTGCCAGCAGTGGCTCGCGGGGGAGGTATTACGAGCAGTACTTC. The chain couples TRBV6-5 to TRBJ2-7; TRBD2 agrees at 7 bases. CDR1 and CDR2 from the germline V gene are MNHEY and SVGAGI. V lost 5 bases, J lost 4 bases, and 11 bases stayed unmatched. This CDR3 is built from 15 residues.

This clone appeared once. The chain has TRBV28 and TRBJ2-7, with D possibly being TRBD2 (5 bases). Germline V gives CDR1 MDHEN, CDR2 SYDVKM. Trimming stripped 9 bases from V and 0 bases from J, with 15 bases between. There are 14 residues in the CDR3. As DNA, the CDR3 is TGTGCCAGTGGAACGGACTCCCTCTCCTACGAGCAGTACTTC. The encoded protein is CASGTDSLSYEQYF.

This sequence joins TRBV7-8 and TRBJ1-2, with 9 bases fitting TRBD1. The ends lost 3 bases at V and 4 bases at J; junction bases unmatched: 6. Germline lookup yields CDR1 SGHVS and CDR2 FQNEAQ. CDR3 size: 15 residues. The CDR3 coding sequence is TGTGCCAGCAGCTTTCAGGACAGGGGTATCTATGGCTACACCTTC. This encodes CASSFQDRGIYGYTF. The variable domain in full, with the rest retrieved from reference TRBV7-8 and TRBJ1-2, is GAGVSQSPRYKVAKRGQDVALRCDPISGHVSLFWYQQALGQGPEFLTYFQNEAQLDKSGLPSDRFFAERPEGSVSTLKIQRTQQEDSAVYLCASSFQDRGIYGYTFGSGTRLTVV.

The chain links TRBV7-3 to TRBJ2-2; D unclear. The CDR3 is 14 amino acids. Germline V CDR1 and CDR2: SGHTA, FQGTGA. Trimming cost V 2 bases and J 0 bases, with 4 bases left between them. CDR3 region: CASSLQANTGELFF. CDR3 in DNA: TGTGCCAGCAGCTTACAGGCGAACACCGGGGAGCTGTTTTTT.

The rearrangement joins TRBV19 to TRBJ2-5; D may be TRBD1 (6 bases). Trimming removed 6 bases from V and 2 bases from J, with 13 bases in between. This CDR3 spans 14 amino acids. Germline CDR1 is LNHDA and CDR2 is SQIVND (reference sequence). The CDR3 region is CASRQTGSQETQYF. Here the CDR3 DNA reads TGTGCCAGTAGACAGACAGGTTCGCAAGAGACCCAGTACTTC.

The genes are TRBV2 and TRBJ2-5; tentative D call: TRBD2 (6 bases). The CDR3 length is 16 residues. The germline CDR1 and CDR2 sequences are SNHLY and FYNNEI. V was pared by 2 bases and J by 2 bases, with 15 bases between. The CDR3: CASSEFRTILQETQYF. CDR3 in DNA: TGTGCCAGCAGTGAATTCCGGACTATCTTACAAGAGACCCAGTACTTC.

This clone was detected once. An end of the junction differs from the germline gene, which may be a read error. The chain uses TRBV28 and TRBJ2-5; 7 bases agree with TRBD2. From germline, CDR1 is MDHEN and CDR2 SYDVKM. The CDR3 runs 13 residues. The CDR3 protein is CGSESSGRETQYF. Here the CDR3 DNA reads TGTGGCAGCGAGTCTAGCGGTCGGGAGACCCAGTACTTC. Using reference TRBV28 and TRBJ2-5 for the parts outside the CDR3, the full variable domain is DVKVTQSSRYLVKRTGEKVFLECVQDMDHENMFWYRQDPGLGLRLIYFSYDVKMKEKGDIPEGYSVSREKKERFSLILESASTNQTSMYLCGSESSGRETQYFGPGTRLLVL.

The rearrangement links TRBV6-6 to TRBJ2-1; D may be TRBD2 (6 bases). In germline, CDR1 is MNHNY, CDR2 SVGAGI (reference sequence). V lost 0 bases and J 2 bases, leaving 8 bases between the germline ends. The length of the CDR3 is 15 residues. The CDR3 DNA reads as TGTGCCAGCAGTTACTCGGGACTGGCCTACAATGAGCAGTTCTTC. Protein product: CASSYSGLAYNEQFF.

This CDR3 reads CAIRPSGRASTDTQYF. CDR3 coding DNA: TGTGCCATCAGGCCTAGCGGGAGGGCAAGCACAGATACGCAGTATTTT. This chain links TRBV10-3 with TRBJ2-3; 12 bases are shared with TRBD2. The germline V gene encodes CDR1 ENHRY and CDR2 SYGVKD. J lost 0 bases, V lost 6 bases, and 4 bases had no gene match. The CDR3 is made up of 16 amino acids.